This is a list of T cell receptor beta chains from one sample in a study of shared clonotypes between healthy human individuals. This table comes from immunoSEQ multiplex PCR, and its TCRdb copy is limited to in-frame clones, with some not included. The sample consists of around 2.5 million clones, roughly 93% of them appearing once. The sample consisted of naive CD4+ T cells from PBMCs. These receptors were collected from a man between 18 and 35 years old in good health. Some clones in this sample may be carry-over from other donors' samples. Each CDR3 is given with its conserved first and last residue. The D gene is left open where the match is weak. Clone size is not always given. Where it is, it says once, few, many or a class for expanded clones.

D gene	V gene	clone size	J gene	CDR3 protein	CDR3 DNA
TRBD1	TRBV7-9	-	TRBJ2-3	CASSPRDRLTDTQYF	TGTGCCAGCAGCCCACGGGACAGACTCACAGATACGCAGTATTTT
TRBD2	TRBV7-3	-	TRBJ2-1	CASSDRLASYNEQFF	TGTGCCAGCAGCGATAGACTAGCCAGCTACAATGAGCAGTTCTTC
TRBD1	TRBV27	-	TRBJ2-3	CASSSSPGTGRTDTQYF	TGTGCCAGCAGTTCCTCACCCGGGACAGGGCGCACAGATACGCAGTATTTT
-	TRBV13	once	TRBJ2-1	CASSRPGQPYNEQFF	TGTGCCAGCAGCCGACCGGGTCAACCTTACAATGAGCAGTTCTTC
TRBD1	TRBV5-1	-	TRBJ1-3	CASSLAGGGNTIYF	TGCGCCAGCAGCTTGGCAGGGGGCGGAAACACCATATATTTT
-	TRBV5-6	-	TRBJ1-3	CASSLSRDGNTIYF	TGTGCCAGCAGCTTGAGTCGGGATGGAAATACCATATATTTT
TRBD1	TRBV28	-	TRBJ2-6	CASSPIQGAGANVLTF	TGTGCCAGCAGTCCAATACAGGGGGCTGGGGCCAACGTCCTGACTTTC
TRBD2	TRBV7-2	-	TRBJ2-3	CASSLVAGGPGTDTQYF	TGTGCCAGCAGCTTAGTAGCGGGAGGGCCGGGCACAGATACGCAGTATTTT
TRBD2	TRBV4-1	-	TRBJ2-1	CASSQELALRTSTKDEQFF	TGCGCCAGCAGCCAAGAGTTGGCTCTACGGACTAGCACTAAGGATGAGCAGTTCTTC
-	TRBV5-1	-	TRBJ1-2	CASSLVAANYGYTF	TGCGCCAGCAGCTTGGTCGCCGCTAACTATGGCTACACCTTC
-	TRBV11-1	-	TRBJ2-4	CASSLAGENIQYF	TGTGCCAGCAGCTTAGCAGGGGAAAACATTCAGTACTTC
-	TRBV9	few	TRBJ2-1	CASSDSSYNEQFF	TGTGCCAGCAGCGACAGCTCCTACAATGAGCAGTTCTTC
-	TRBV25-1	-	TRBJ2-1	CASSVPGPGANEQFF	TGTGCCAGCAGTGTCCCGGGGCCGGGGGCCAATGAGCAGTTCTTC
-	TRBV9	-	TRBJ1-2	CASSQISNYGYTF	TGTGCCAGCAGCCAGATTTCAAACTATGGCTACACCTTC
-	TRBV6-1	-	TRBJ1-1	CASSVDRNTEAFF	TGTGCCAGCAGCGTAGACAGGAACACTGAAGCTTTCTTT
-	TRBV12-5	-	TRBJ2-5	CASGDQETQYF	TGTGCTAGTGGGGACCAAGAGACCCAGTACTTC
-	TRBV5-1	once	TRBJ1-1	CASSLTGMNTEAFF	TGCGCCAGCAGCTTAACAGGCATGAACACTGAAGCTTTCTTT
-	TRBV7-6	-	TRBJ1-1	CASSSQTGYAEAFF	TGTGCCAGCAGCTCCCAAACAGGGTACGCTGAAGCTTTCTTT
-	TRBV30	-	TRBJ1-5	CAWSGKGTPKAYSNQPQHF	TGTGCCTGGAGTGGGAAGGGGACTCCTAAGGCTTATAGCAATCAGCCCCAGCATTTT
TRBD1	TRBV5-6	-	TRBJ2-5	CASSLGDRGSWKGTQYF	TGTGCCAGCAGCTTGGGCGACAGGGGTTCGTGGAAAGGGACCCAGTACTTC
TRBD2	TRBV7-9	-	TRBJ2-1	CASSLILLAIPYNEQFF	TGTGCCAGCAGCTTAATACTACTAGCGATCCCCTACAATGAGCAGTTCTTC
TRBD1	TRBV5-1	-	TRBJ1-1	CASSPNDRATEAFF	TGCGCCAGCAGCCCTAACGACAGGGCCACTGAAGCTTTCTTT
-	TRBV15	-	TRBJ2-3	CATSRGLTDTQYF	TGTGCCACCAGCAGAGGACTCACAGATACGCAGTATTTT
TRBD2	TRBV7-2	-	TRBJ2-7	CASSTRTSGSSYEQYF	TGTGCCAGCAGCACCCGGACTAGCGGGTCCTCCTACGAGCAGTACTTC
-	TRBV29-1	-	TRBJ1-4	CSVEGRGVGEKLFF	TGCAGCGTTGAAGGGAGAGGGGTGGGGGAAAAACTGTTTTTT
TRBD2	TRBV4-3	-	TRBJ2-1	CASSQGAPGLAVYNEQFF	TGCGCCAGCAGCCAAGGGGCACCGGGACTAGCGGTCTACAATGAGCAGTTCTTC
-	TRBV2	-	TRBJ1-3	CARQRGNTTYF	TGTGCCAGACAGCGTGGAAACACCACATATTTT
-	TRBV7-2	-	TRBJ2-1	CASSLLGGGVYNEQFF	TGTGCCAGCAGCCTCCTAGGCGGAGGGGTCTACAATGAGCAGTTCTTC
-	TRBV7-2	-	TRBJ1-4	CASSLDQVATNEKLFF	TGTGCCAGCAGCTTAGACCAGGTAGCAACTAATGAAAAACTGTTTTTT
TRBD1	TRBV7-8	-	TRBJ2-7	CASSLQQGYEQYF	TGTGCCAGCAGCTTACAACAGGGGTACGAGCAGTACTTC
-	TRBV5-6	-	TRBJ2-7	CASSLGQGSYEQYF	TGTGCCAGCAGCTTGGGGCAGGGCTCCTACGAGCAGTACTTC
-	TRBV28	few	TRBJ1-4	CASMEGVEEKLFF	TGTGCCAGCATGGAGGGGGTAGAAGAAAAACTGTTTTTT
-	TRBV7-2	-	TRBJ2-3	CASSLWGSSTDTQYF	TGTGCCAGCAGCTTGTGGGGCAGTAGCACAGATACGCAGTATTTT
-	TRBV5-1	-	TRBJ2-1	CASSLVVGNEQFF	TGCGCCAGCAGCTTGGTCGTGGGCAATGAGCAGTTCTTC
-	TRBV5-1	-	TRBJ1-5	CASIADSNQPQHF	TGCGCCAGCATAGCGGATAGCAATCAGCCCCAGCATTTT
-	TRBV6-1	-	TRBJ1-5	CASSEGRVGGQPQHF	TGTGCCAGCAGTGAAGGCAGGGTGGGGGGTCAGCCCCAGCATTTT
-	TRBV11-2	-	TRBJ2-4	CASSVQVAKNIQYF	TGTGCCAGCAGCGTACAGGTTGCCAAAAACATTCAGTACTTC
-	TRBV28	few	TRBJ1-5	CASSLASRAVQPQHF	TGTGCCAGCAGTTTAGCCTCAAGGGCGGTTCAGCCCCAGCATTTT
TRBD2	TRBV29-1	once	TRBJ2-7	CSAKLGGYGNEQYF	TGCAGCGCCAAACTGGGGGGGTATGGCAACGAGCAGTACTTC
TRBD2	TRBV28	-	TRBJ2-1	CASSLSAGDPFF	TGTGCCAGCAGTTTATCAGCGGGAGACCCGTTCTTC
-	TRBV28	-	TRBJ1-5	CASTPGATVPYQPQHF	TGTGCCAGCACCCCCGGAGCCACAGTGCCCTATCAGCCCCAGCATTTT
TRBD1	TRBV7-2	-	TRBJ1-3	CASHTPRGPGNTIYF	TGTGCCAGCCACACGCCAAGGGGGCCCGGAAACACCATATATTTT
-	TRBV7-9	-	TRBJ2-1	CASSFRGIHNEQFF	TGTGCCAGCAGCTTTCGAGGGATACACAATGAGCAGTTCTTC
-	TRBV5-1	-	TRBJ2-2	CASSLDRRAHTGELFF	TGCGCCAGCAGCTTGGACAGGCGAGCTCACACCGGGGAGCTGTTTTTT
-	TRBV7-9	-	TRBJ1-4	CASSPGLLREEKLFF	TGTGCCAGCAGCCCGGGACTTCTCCGTGAGGAAAAACTGTTTTTT
-	TRBV15	-	TRBJ1-6	CATSRSGRADSPLHF	TGTGCCACCAGCAGATCCGGGCGGGCGGATTCACCCCTCCACTTT
-	TRBV6-5	-	TRBJ1-1	CASSYGRGRTEAFF	TGTGCCAGCAGTTACGGCCGGGGAAGGACTGAAGCTTTCTTT
-	TRBV10-3	-	TRBJ2-7	CAISDRDTSYEQYF	TGTGCCATCAGTGACCGGGACACCTCCTACGAGCAGTACTTC
TRBD1	TRBV5-1	once	TRBJ2-7	CASSLGGTGNSYEQYF	TGCGCCAGCAGCTTGGGTGGGACAGGCAACTCCTACGAGCAGTACTTC
TRBD2	TRBV5-1	-	TRBJ2-1	CASSSIPLAGGNNEQFF	TGCGCCAGCAGCTCCATTCCCCTAGCGGGAGGAAACAATGAGCAGTTCTTC
TRBD2	TRBV27	-	TRBJ2-6	CASSKWGASGRKTGANVLTF	TGTGCCAGCAGTAAGTGGGGGGCTAGCGGGAGGAAAACAGGGGCCAACGTCCTGACTTTC
TRBD1	TRBV19	once	TRBJ2-2	CASSQTGGLGELFF	TGTGCCAGTAGTCAAACAGGGGGCCTAGGGGAGCTGTTTTTT
-	TRBV7-6	-	TRBJ2-6	CASSPLGVGANVLTF	TGTGCCAGCAGCCCCCTGGGGGTCGGGGCCAACGTCCTGACTTTC
-	TRBV7-2	-	TRBJ2-7	CASSLTGMGFAYEQYF	TGTGCCAGCAGCTTAACCGGAATGGGTTTCGCCTACGAGCAGTACTTC
-	TRBV19	-	TRBJ1-5	CASSIVGGGQPQHF	TGTGCCAGTAGTATAGTAGGAGGTGGTCAGCCCCAGCATTTT
TRBD1	TRBV5-6	-	TRBJ1-4	CASSRGTGREKLFF	TGTGCCAGCAGCCGCGGGACAGGGAGGGAAAAACTGTTTTTT
-	TRBV2	-	TRBJ2-2	CASSEGASGELFF	TGTGCCAGCAGTGAAGGTGCGTCCGGGGAGCTGTTTTTT
TRBD1	TRBV7-9	-	TRBJ1-1	CASSLARQGRGTEAFF	TGTGCCAGCAGCTTAGCCAGACAGGGCCGAGGAACTGAAGCTTTCTTT
TRBD1	TRBV18	-	TRBJ1-1	CASSPRRLGTGETEAFF	TGTGCCAGCTCACCACGGAGGCTGGGGACAGGGGAGACTGAAGCTTTCTTT